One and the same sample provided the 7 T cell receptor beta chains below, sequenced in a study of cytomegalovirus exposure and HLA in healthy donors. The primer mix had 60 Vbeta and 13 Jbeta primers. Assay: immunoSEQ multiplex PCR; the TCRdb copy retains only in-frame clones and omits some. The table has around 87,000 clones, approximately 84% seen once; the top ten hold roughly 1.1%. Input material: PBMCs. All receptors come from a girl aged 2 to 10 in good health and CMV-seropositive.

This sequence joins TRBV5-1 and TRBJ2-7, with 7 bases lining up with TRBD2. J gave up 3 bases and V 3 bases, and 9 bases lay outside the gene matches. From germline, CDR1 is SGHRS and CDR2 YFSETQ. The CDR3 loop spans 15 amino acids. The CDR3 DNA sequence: TGCGCCAGCAGCTACCTTGCGACTAGCAGCTACGAGCAGTACTTC. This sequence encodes CASSYLATSSYEQYF.

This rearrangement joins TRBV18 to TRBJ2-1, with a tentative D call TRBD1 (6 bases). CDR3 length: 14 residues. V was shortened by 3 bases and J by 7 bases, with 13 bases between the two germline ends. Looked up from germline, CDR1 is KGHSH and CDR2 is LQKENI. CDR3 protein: CASSPTGSQNEQFF. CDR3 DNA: TGTGCCAGCTCACCGACAGGATCTCAAAATGAGCAGTTCTTC.

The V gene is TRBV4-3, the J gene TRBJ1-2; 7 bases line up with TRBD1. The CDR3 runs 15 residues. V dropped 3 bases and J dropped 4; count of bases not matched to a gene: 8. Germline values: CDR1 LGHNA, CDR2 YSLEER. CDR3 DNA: TGCGCCAGCAGCCAGTCTTTTCAGGGGGTCTATGGCTACACCTTC. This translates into CASSQSFQGVYGYTF.

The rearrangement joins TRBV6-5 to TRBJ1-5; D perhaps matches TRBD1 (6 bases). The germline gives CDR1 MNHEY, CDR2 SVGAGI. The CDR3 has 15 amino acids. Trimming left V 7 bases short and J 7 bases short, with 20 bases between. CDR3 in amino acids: CASKPRGSGRQPQHF. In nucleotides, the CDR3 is TGTGCCAGCAAACCCAGGGGTTCAGGACGGCAGCCCCAGCATTTT.

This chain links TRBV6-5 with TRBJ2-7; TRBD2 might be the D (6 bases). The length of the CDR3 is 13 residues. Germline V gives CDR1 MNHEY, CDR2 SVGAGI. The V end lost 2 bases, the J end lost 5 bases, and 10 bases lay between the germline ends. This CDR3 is CASSYRRADEQYF. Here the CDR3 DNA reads TGTGCCAGCAGTTACAGGAGGGCAGACGAGCAGTACTTC.

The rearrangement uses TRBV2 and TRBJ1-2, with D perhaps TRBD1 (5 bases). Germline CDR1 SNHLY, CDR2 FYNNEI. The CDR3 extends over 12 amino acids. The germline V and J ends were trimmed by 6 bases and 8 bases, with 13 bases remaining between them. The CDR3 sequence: CASRQVQVGYTF. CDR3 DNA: TGTGCCAGCAGACAGGTTCAGGTCGGCTACACCTTC.

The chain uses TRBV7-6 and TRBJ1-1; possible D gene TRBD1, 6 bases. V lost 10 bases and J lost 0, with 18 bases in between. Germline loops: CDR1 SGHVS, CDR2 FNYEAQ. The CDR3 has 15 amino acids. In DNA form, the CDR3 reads TGTGCCACCGGCTACTACAGGGACCTGAACACTGAAGCTTTCTTT. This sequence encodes CATGYYRDLNTEAFF.